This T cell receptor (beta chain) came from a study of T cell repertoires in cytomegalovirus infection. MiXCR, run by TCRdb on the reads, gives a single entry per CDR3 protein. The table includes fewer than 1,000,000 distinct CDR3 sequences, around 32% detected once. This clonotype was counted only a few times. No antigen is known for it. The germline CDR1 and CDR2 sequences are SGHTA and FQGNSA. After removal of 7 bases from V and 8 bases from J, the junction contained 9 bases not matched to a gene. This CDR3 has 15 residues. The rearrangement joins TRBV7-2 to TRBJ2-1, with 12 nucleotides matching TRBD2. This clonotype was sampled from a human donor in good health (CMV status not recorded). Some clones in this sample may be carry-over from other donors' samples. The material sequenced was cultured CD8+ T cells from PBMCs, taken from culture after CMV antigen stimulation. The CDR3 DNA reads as TGTGCCAGCACCCTTCTAGCGGGGGGGCGCGATGAGCAGTTCTTC. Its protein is CASTLLAGGRDEQFF.